The present entry profiles one T cell receptor (beta chain) with its context. Trimming pared 5 bases from V and 2 bases from J, leaving 17 bases between. The V gene's germline CDR1 is SGHTA and CDR2 FQGTGA. The CDR3 extends over 16 amino acids. Repertoires were generated with immunoSEQ multiplex PCR, while TCRdb's copy carries only in-frame clones and drops some. The sample has about 49,000 clones, over 60% seen once; the top ten hold around 3.5%. This sample stems from a study of PD-1 blockade in mismatch repair-deficient tumors. This sequence was found in an adult with mismatch repair-deficient cancer. V and J are TRBV7-3 and TRBJ2-3, with D tentatively TRBD2 (6 bases). The sequencing here drew on PBMCs, taken before pembrolizumab treatment. In DNA, the CDR3 is TGTGCCAGCAGCCCGGGGGTCTTCACCACCACAGATACGCAGTATTTT. Protein product: CASSPGVFTTTDTQYF.